Shown below are 12 T cell receptor beta chains from a single sample sequenced in a study of OX40 agonist ivuxolimab in advanced cancers. Method: immunoSEQ multiplex PCR; TCRdb's copy keeps in-frame clones and lacks some. Altogether about 76,000 clones are present, 89% being singletons, with the ten largest covering 0.15% to 0.2%. The sequences come from CD4+ or CD8+ T cells sorted from blood, collected in a trial of the OX40 agonist ivuxolimab. The source of these receptors is an adult with an advanced solid tumor such as melanoma, head and neck, liver or kidney cancer.

This clone was recorded a few times. V and J are TRBV10-3 and TRBJ2-7, with TRBD2 matching over 8 bases. Trimming removed 8 bases from V and 0 bases from J; junction bases left unmatched: 3. CDR1 is ENHRY, CDR2 SYGVKD, per germline. The length of the CDR3 is 13 residues. CDR3 DNA: TGTGCCATCTCGGGGACTAGCTCCTACGAGCAGTACTTC. Encoded protein: CAISGTSSYEQYF.

The chain uses TRBV4-2 and TRBJ2-3, with 7 bases matching TRBD2. Germline CDR1 LGHNA, CDR2 YNFKEQ. J was trimmed by 2 bases and V by 2 bases; bases with no gene match: 4. The CDR3 runs to 15 residues. The CDR3: CASSQREVFTDTQYF. The CDR3 region has the DNA TGTGCCAGCAGCCAACGGGAGGTTTTCACAGATACGCAGTATTTT.

The chain has TRBV4-1 and TRBJ1-2; the D gene is possibly TRBD1 (5 bases). This CDR3 region has 18 residues. The germline CDR1 and CDR2 sequences are MGHRA and YSYEKL. V gave up 1 base and J gave up 8 bases, with 26 bases separating them. The CDR3 DNA sequence: TGCGCCAGCAGCCAAGCCCCCCTCGGGGGAGCAAATCTTCTCGGCTACACCTTC. Translating gives CASSQAPLGGANLLGYTF.

The V call is TRBV29-1, the J call TRBJ2-3; tentative D call: TRBD1 (5 bases). Germline CDR1 is SQVTM and CDR2 is ANQGSEA. The CDR3 loop spans 12 amino acids. V lost 7 bases and J lost 1, with 9 bases in between. The CDR3 DNA reads TGCAGCGAGAAACAGGGCACAGATACGCAGTATTTT. Residues: CSEKQGTDTQYF.

The J gene is TRBJ1-1, the V gene TRBV9, with D tentatively TRBD1 (5 bases). Germline values: CDR1 SGDLS, CDR2 YYNGEE. Trimming removed 0 bases at V and 8 bases at J, with 17 bases between. The CDR3 length is 15 residues. CDR3 DNA sequence: TGTGCCAGCAGCGTAGTCTTCCCAGGGAGCGGAGAAGCTTTCTTT. It translates to CASSVVFPGSGEAFF. The entire variable domain, with the rest obtained from reference TRBV9 and TRBJ1-1, is as follows: DSGVTQTPKHLITATGQRVTLRCSPRSGDLSVYWYQQSLDQGLQFLIQYYNGEERAKGNILERFSAQQFPDLHSELNLSSLELGDSALYFCASSVVFPGSGEAFFGQGTRLTVV.

The chain links TRBV28 to TRBJ2-3; D possibly uses TRBD1 or TRBD2 (6 bases each). Germline assignment: CDR1 MDHEN and CDR2 SYDVKM. The ends were cut back, 6 bases at V and 0 bases at J, with 16 bases in the middle. The CDR3 sequence is 16 residues long. CDR3: CASSQPLGGSTDTQYF. The CDR3, as DNA: TGTGCCAGCAGCCAGCCGTTAGGGGGGAGCACAGATACGCAGTATTTT.

The chain carries TRBV20-1 and TRBJ2-1; 8 bases match TRBD2. The length of the CDR3 is 10 residues. Germline V gives CDR1 DFQATT, CDR2 SNEGSKA (reference sequence). With 5 bases clipped from V and 15 bases from J, the junction kept 6 bases outside the gene matches. The CDR3 bases are TGCAGTGCTCTCGCCGGGAGGGGGTTCTTC. This encodes CSALAGRGFF.

The chain is built from TRBV5-3 and TRBJ2-7; TRBD1 aligns across 7 bases. TRBV5-3 has ORF status, its function being uncertain. V lost 4 bases and J lost 0; bases outside the gene matches: 7. The CDR3 extends over 15 amino acids. CDR3 protein: CARSNKGGNSYEQYF. The CDR3 DNA reads TGTGCCAGAAGCAACAAAGGGGGCAACTCCTACGAGCAGTACTTC.

The rearrangement joins TRBV7-2 to TRBJ1-2; D might be TRBD1 (5 bases). Between the trimmed V and J ends, which lost 5 bases and 1 base, there was a span of 11 bases. The CDR3 runs to 14 residues. CDR1 and CDR2 (germline): SGHTA, FQGNSA. CDR3 protein: CASSADRINYGYTF. The CDR3 nucleotides are TGTGCCAGCAGCGCTGACAGAATTAACTATGGCTACACCTTC.

This clone was seen once. The J gene is TRBJ1-4, the V gene TRBV18, with D unclear. Germline loops: CDR1 KGHSH, CDR2 LQKENI. The CDR3 contains 15 residues. V lost 3 bases, J lost 0 bases, and 8 bases lay in between. CDR3 sequence: CASSPPGATNEKLFF. DNA of the CDR3: TGTGCCAGCTCACCGCCTGGGGCAACTAATGAAAAACTGTTTTTT.

The rearrangement uses TRBV11-2 and TRBJ1-2; tentatively, D is TRBD1 (6 bases). CDR3 length: 17 amino acids. Trimming removed 5 bases at V and 4 bases at J, with 23 bases between. Germline values: CDR1 SGHAT, CDR2 FQNNGV. The CDR3 sequence is CASSADVRGSDFYGYTF. CDR3 in DNA: TGTGCCAGCAGCGCAGACGTCAGGGGTTCTGACTTCTATGGCTACACCTTC. The variable domain in full, completed from reference TRBV11-2 and TRBJ1-2, reads EAGVAQSPRYKIIEKRQSVAFWCNPISGHATLYWYQQILGQGPKLLIQFQNNGVVDDSQLPKDRFSAERLKGVDSTLKIQPAKLEDSAVYLCASSADVRGSDFYGYTFGSGTRLTVV.

This chain connects TRBV9 to TRBJ2-3; TRBD2 matches at 7 bases. Germline V gene data show CDR1 as SGDLS and CDR2 as YYNGEE. This CDR3 spans 15 amino acids. Trimming took 2 bases from V and 0 from J; bases not matched to a gene: 3. This CDR3 is CASSVSGSSTDTQYF. The CDR3 DNA is TGTGCCAGCAGCGTTAGCGGGTCTAGCACAGATACGCAGTATTTT.